The rows below give T cell receptor beta chains drawn from one sample of a study of blood T cell repertoires in COVID-19. The data were produced by immunoSEQ multiplex PCR, yet TCRdb's version contains in-frame clones alone and is incomplete. The table includes almost 250,000 clones, roughly 88% detected once. Sequencing was done on a sample of peripheral blood. The receptor set was obtained from an elderly woman with COVID-19, enrolled during active disease. Both conserved end residues are part of each CDR3. The D gene is left open where the match is weak. Some rows have no size entry. The others give once, few or many, or a class for an expanded clone.

TRBJ2-5 | 14 | TRBV25-1 | - | TRBD1 | TGTGCCAGCAGTGAAGACAGGGCCCAAGAGACCCAGTACTTC | CASSEDRAQETQYF
TRBJ1-3 | 16 | TRBV4-1 | - | TRBD1 | TGCGCCAGCAGCCGCCAAGCGGGACAGGGAGGAAACACCATATATTTT | CASSRQAGQGGNTIYF
TRBJ1-1 | 13 | TRBV29-1 | - | TRBD1 | TGCAGCGCGGGACAGGGGGTGATGACTGAAGCTTTCTTT | CSAGQGVMTEAFF
TRBJ2-3 | 16 | TRBV6-6 | - | - | TGTGCCAGCAGTTACTCGGGAGGGGGAGGCACAGATACGCAGTATTTT | CASSYSGGGGTDTQYF
TRBJ1-1 | 16 | TRBV5-4 | - | - | TGTGCCATACTCCCACAGGGTCGATTAGGAGGCACTGAAGCTTTCTTT | CAILPQGRLGGTEAFF
TRBJ1-2 | 16 | TRBV6-2/TRBV6-3 | few | TRBD1 | TGTGCCAGCAGTACCCTAACAGGGGGCGAATACTATGGCTACACCTTC | CASSTLTGGEYYGYTF
TRBJ2-3 | 14 | TRBV3-1/TRBV3-2 | - | TRBD1 | TGTGCCAGCAGCCCGAGGGGGCCCGCAGATACGCAGTATTTT | CASSPRGPADTQYF
TRBJ1-1 | 12 | TRBV12-3/TRBV12-4 | - | TRBD1 | TGTGCCAGCAGGGACAGGGGGTCTGAAGCTTTCTTT | CASRDRGSEAFF
TRBJ2-2 | 16 | TRBV6-2/TRBV6-3 | - | TRBD2 | TGTGCCAGCAGTTTTAGAAGCGGGGGGGCGACCGGGGAGCTGTTTTTT | CASSFRSGGATGELFF
TRBJ1-1 | 13 | TRBV7-3 | few | TRBD1 | TGTGCCAGCAGCTTAGACAGGGACACTGAAGCTTTCTTT | CASSLDRDTEAFF
TRBJ2-3 | 14 | TRBV30 | - | - | TGTGCCGGGACCAGGGGAAGGGGCACAGATACGCAGTATTTT | CAGTRGRGTDTQYF
TRBJ1-4 | 16 | TRBV5-1 | few | TRBD1 | TGCGCCAGCAGCCTGGAAGGGGGCAGGGCTGGTGAAAAACTGTTTTTT | CASSLEGGRAGEKLFF
TRBJ2-1 | 15 | TRBV7-3 | - | - | TGTGCCAGCAGCTTAACGGGGAGCTCCTACAATGAGCAGTTCTTC | CASSLTGSSYNEQFF
TRBJ1-2 | 14 | TRBV4-3 | - | - | TGCGCCAGCAGCCGGGCCTTAGCTAACTATGGCTACACCTTC | CASSRALANYGYTF
TRBJ1-1 | 12 | TRBV12-3/TRBV12-4 | - | - | TGTGCCAGCGATTCAGGGGACACTGAAGCTTTCTTT | CASDSGDTEAFF
TRBJ2-3 | 14 | TRBV29-1 | - | TRBD2 | TGCAGCGTTGTGGGGAGGGAGAGCACAGATACGCAGTATTTT | CSVVGRESTDTQYF
TRBJ1-1 | 14 | TRBV27 | few | - | TGTGCCAGCAGTTTTGGGGAGGGGAACACTGAAGCTTTCTTT | CASSFGEGNTEAFF
TRBJ1-1 | 14 | TRBV10-3 | - | - | TGTGCCATCAGTACCGTGAGGGTGGGCACTGAAGCTTTCTTT | CAISTVRVGTEAFF
TRBJ2-5 | 13 | TRBV12-3/TRBV12-4 | - | - | TGTGCCAGCAGTTTTCAGGGAATAGAGACCCAGTACTTC | CASSFQGIETQYF
TRBJ1-2 | 15 | TRBV5-4 | - | TRBD1 | TGTGCCAGCAGCCGTGGGACAGCGCCGGAGGATGGCTACACCTTC | CASSRGTAPEDGYTF
TRBJ2-3 | 20 | TRBV28 | - | TRBD2 | TGTGCCAGCAGTTTGGTCGCAGTAGCGGGGGGCACTCCTCGGCGGTTTACGCAGTATTTT | CASSLVAVAGGTPRRFTQYF
TRBJ1-4 | 14 | TRBV18 | - | - | TGTGCCAGCTCACCAGGGGCGTTGGATGAAAAACTGTTTTTT | CASSPGALDEKLFF
TRBJ1-4 | 15 | TRBV7-2 | - | TRBD1 | TGTGCCAGCAGCCTTATTGGACAGGGTTGGGAAAAACTGTTTTTT | CASSLIGQGWEKLFF
TRBJ1-1 | 15 | TRBV3-1/TRBV3-2 | few | - | TGTGCCAGCAGCCCCCCAGGGATAGCGAACACTGAAGCTTTCTTT | CASSPPGIANTEAFF
TRBJ1-2 | 16 | TRBV15 | few | - | TGTGCCACCAGCAGAAATACGCAGGGAACTAACTATGGCTACACCTTC | CATSRNTQGTNYGYTF
TRBJ1-3 | 15 | TRBV28 | few | - | TGTGCCAGCCAGGGCAGGGGTGCCTTCGCGGCCACCATATATTTT | CASQGRGAFAATIYF
TRBJ2-3 | 18 | TRBV5-5 | - | TRBD2 | TGTGCCAGCAGCTTGTCGGTAACACTAGCGGCTAGCACAGATACGCAGTATTTT | CASSLSVTLAASTDTQYF
TRBJ1-6 | 17 | TRBV15 | once | TRBD1 | TGTGCCACCAGGCAGGAGGGGGCGAGCTCCTATAATTCACCCCTCCACTTT | CATRQEGASSYNSPLHF
TRBJ2-4 | 16 | TRBV5-4 | - | - | TGTGCCAGCAGCAACCCCAGGGGCGCGTCCAAAAACATTCAGTACTTC | CASSNPRGASKNIQYF
TRBJ2-5 | 14 | TRBV5-1 | - | TRBD1 | TGCGCCAGCAGCTTAGAGGGACAGCGGGAGACCCAGTACTTC | CASSLEGQRETQYF
TRBJ2-7 | 17 | TRBV7-9 | - | TRBD1 | TGTGCCAGCAGTACTATATGGGGGACAGGGAGCTCCTACGAGCAGTACTTC | CASSTIWGTGSSYEQYF
TRBJ2-7 | 12 | TRBV3-1/TRBV3-2 | - | - | TGTGCCAGCAGCCCCGGGGTCTACGAGCAGTACTTC | CASSPGVYEQYF
TRBJ1-1 | 14 | TRBV6-6 | - | - | TGTGCCAGCAGCCCCGGGCTAGCGAACACTGAAGCTTTCTTT | CASSPGLANTEAFF
TRBJ1-1 | 13 | TRBV6-6 | - | - | TGTGCCAGCAGTTACGGAGTGTCCACTGAAGCTTTCTTT | CASSYGVSTEAFF
TRBJ1-2 | 14 | TRBV28 | - | - | TGTGCCAGCAGTCTCGGGGATCTTAACTATGGCTACACCTTC | CASSLGDLNYGYTF
TRBJ1-2 | 11 | TRBV9 | - | - | TGTGCCAGCAGCCAAAACTATGGCTACACCTTC | CASSQNYGYTF
TRBJ1-4 | 15 | TRBV3-1/TRBV3-2 | - | - | TGTGCCAGCAGCCAAGGGGTGCTAGGGAGGGAAAAACTGTTTTTT | CASSQGVLGREKLFF
TRBJ1-6 | 16 | TRBV10-3 | - | - | TGTGCCATCAGTGAGAGTCGGGGGAATGGAAATTCACCCCTCCACTTT | CAISESRGNGNSPLHF
TRBJ2-7 | 13 | TRBV11-2 | - | TRBD1 | TGTGCCAGCAGCTTTGGAGGGACAGGCGAGCAGTACTTC | CASSFGGTGEQYF
TRBJ1-1 | 13 | TRBV7-2 | - | - | TGTGCCAGCAGCTTAGGGAGGAACACTGAAGCTTTCTTT | CASSLGRNTEAFF
TRBJ1-1 | 13 | TRBV2 | - | - | TGTGCCAGCAGTGTAGGACCGGAGGCTGAAGCTTTCTTT | CASSVGPEAEAFF
TRBJ2-1 | 15 | TRBV5-4 | once | TRBD2 | TGTGCCAGCAGCTCGGGACTAGCGGGGGTCGATGAGCAGTTCTTC | CASSSGLAGVDEQFF
TRBJ2-5 | 15 | TRBV5-3 | once | - | TGTGCCAGAAGCTTGGTCCAGAACCGCCAAGAGACCCAGTACTTC | CARSLVQNRQETQYF
TRBJ1-6 | 13 | TRBV5-4 | - | - | TGTGCCAGCGGAGGACTCGGGGGTCAACCCCTCCACTTT | CASGGLGGQPLHF
TRBJ2-6 | 18 | TRBV23-1 | - | TRBD1 | TGCGCCAGCAGTCGGGGACAGCTCCTCTCTTCTGGGGCCAACGTCCTGACTTTC | CASSRGQLLSSGANVLTF
TRBJ1-2 | 13 | TRBV11-3 | - | TRBD1 | TGTGCCAGCAGCCGACAGGGGAAGGATGGCTACACCTTC | CASSRQGKDGYTF
TRBJ2-1 | 13 | TRBV12-3/TRBV12-4 | - | - | TGTGCCAGCAGTTCCCTAGGGGCTCGGGAGCAGTTCTTC | CASSSLGAREQFF
TRBJ1-1 | 15 | TRBV3-1/TRBV3-2 | - | - | TGTGCCAGCAGCCCGGGAGGCAGAAAAAGGACTGAAGCTTTCTTT | CASSPGGRKRTEAFF
TRBJ2-2 | 16 | TRBV3-1/TRBV3-2 | - | - | TGTGCCAGCAGCCAAGATGCAACAGCTTACACCGGGGAGCTGTTTTTT | CASSQDATAYTGELFF
TRBJ1-6 | 15 | TRBV3-1/TRBV3-2 | - | - | TGTGCCAGCAGCCAAGTAGATAGAGGGCCTTCACCCCTCCACTTT | CASSQVDRGPSPLHF
TRBJ1-2 | 14 | TRBV30 | - | TRBD1 | TGTGCCTGGAGTCCTCAGACAGGGAGTTATGGCTACACCTTC | CAWSPQTGSYGYTF